These 30 T cell receptor beta chains were all obtained from the same sample, sequenced in a study of shared clonotypes between healthy human individuals. Terminally differentiated effector memory CD45RA+ cells were excluded from the naive CD8 cells, which were CD45RO-negative and positively selected for CCR7. TCRdb keeps only in-frame clones here, not all; method: immunoSEQ multiplex PCR. The table includes about 2,200,000 clones, approximately 94% detected once. Sequencing was done on a sample of naive CD8+ T cells from PBMCs. Every receptor here comes from a man between 18 and 35 years old in good health. Some clones in this sample may be carry-over from other donors' samples.

This rearrangement joins TRBV27 to TRBJ2-5; D remains ambiguous. The CDR3 sequence is 13 residues long. Trimming took off 5 bases at V and 2 bases at J, with 9 bases between the two ends. From germline, CDR1 is MNHEY and CDR2 SMNVEV (reference sequence). The CDR3 DNA follows: TGTGCCAGCAGTCCGCGACTGCAAGAGACCCAGTACTTC. Translation gives CASSPRLQETQYF.

V is TRBV4-3 and J is TRBJ2-2; 7 bases are a match to TRBD2. Germline V CDR1 and CDR2: LGHNA, YSLEER. The CDR3 sequence is 16 residues long. V was clipped by 6 bases and J by 6 bases; unmatched bases: 13. The CDR3 DNA reads TGCGCCAGCAGTTCCGGACTAGTCCTGTTTCCCGGGGAGCTGTTTTTT. Its translation is CASSSGLVLFPGELFF.

This chain joins TRBV7-2 and TRBJ2-3; perhaps D is TRBD1 or TRBD2 (5 bases each). The germline V gene encodes CDR1 SGHTA and CDR2 FQGNSA. Trimming shortened V by 5 bases and J by 1 base, and 19 bases separated the two germline ends. CDR3 length: 17 amino acids. The DNA for the CDR3 is TGTGCCAGCAGCGAGTCGGGCTGGGGACGGGGCACAGATACGCAGTATTTT. Amino acid sequence: CASSESGWGRGTDTQYF.

The chain joins TRBV19 to TRBJ1-1; D unclear. The CDR3 has 18 residues. Trimming shortened V by 3 bases and J by 0 bases, and 20 bases separated the two germline ends. Germline V gene sequence: CDR1 LNHDA, CDR2 SQIVND (reference sequence). This chain's CDR3 is CASSIFEVATSMNTEAFF. DNA of the CDR3: TGTGCCAGTAGTATTTTCGAGGTGGCTACGAGCATGAACACTGAAGCTTTCTTT.

The rearrangement joins TRBV4-1 to TRBJ2-7; TRBD2 aligns across 14 bases. Trimming at V came to 4 bases and at J to 3 bases, leaving 11 bases not matched to a gene. This CDR3 is built from 18 residues. The germline gives CDR1 MGHRA, CDR2 YSYEKL. DNA of the CDR3: TGCGCCAGCAGCCGTGACGGGACTAGCGGGAGACTAGACTACGAGCAGTACTTC. The encoded protein is CASSRDGTSGRLDYEQYF.

With respect to this clone: Additional DNA sequences in this sample encode the identical CDR3. This chain links TRBV27 with TRBJ2-3; D possibly corresponds to TRBD1 (6 bases). V lost 4 bases and J 1 base, leaving 6 bases between the germline ends. The CDR3 is made up of 13 amino acids. Germline V lookup: CDR1 MNHEY, CDR2 SMNVEV (reference sequence). The CDR3 region is CASSWGRTDTQYF. The CDR3 DNA reads TGTGCCAGCAGTTGGGGGCGCACAGATACGCAGTATTTT.

This clone was recorded only once. This chain links TRBV4-3 with TRBJ2-1; 12 nucleotides agree with TRBD2. CDR3 length: 17 residues. V lost 1 base to trimming and J lost 5 bases; unmatched junction nucleotides: 6. Germline V gene sequence: CDR1 LGHNA, CDR2 YSLEER. This CDR3 reads CASSQVGLAGGDNEQFF. DNA for the CDR3: TGCGCCAGCAGCCAAGTTGGTCTAGCGGGAGGGGACAATGAGCAGTTCTTC.

This clone was recorded once. This chain uses TRBV27 with TRBJ2-7; maybe TRBD1 (6 bases). The germline gives CDR1 MNHEY, CDR2 SMNVEV (reference sequence). The CDR3 runs 14 residues. Deletions cut 4 bases from V and 6 bases from J, with 16 bases between. Written as DNA, the CDR3 is TGTGCCAGCAGTTCGTTATTTGGGGGCGGCGAGCAGTACTTC. The encoded protein is CASSSLFGGGEQYF.

V is TRBV6-6 and J is TRBJ1-1; unclear D gene. Germline V gene sequence: CDR1 MNHNY, CDR2 SVGAGI (reference sequence). Trimming stripped 7 bases from V and 0 bases from J, with 6 bases between. This CDR3 region has 12 residues. This chain's CDR3 is CASTPVNTEAFF. Written as DNA, the CDR3 is TGTGCCAGCACCCCAGTGAACACTGAAGCTTTCTTT.

This rearrangement joins TRBV28 to TRBJ2-7, with D tentatively TRBD1 (6 bases). Germline V lookup: CDR1 MDHEN, CDR2 SYDVKM. The germline V and J ends were trimmed by 3 bases and 4 bases, with 13 bases remaining between them. The CDR3 extends over 14 amino acids. The CDR3 region has the DNA TGTGCCAGCAGTTTTGGACGCAGGGGTTACGAGCAGTACTTC. Translated, it gives CASSFGRRGYEQYF. Filled out from reference TRBV28 and TRBJ2-7, the complete variable domain reads DVKVTQSSRYLVKRTGEKVFLECVQDMDHENMFWYRQDPGLGLRLIYFSYDVKMKEKGDIPEGYSVSREKKERFSLILESASTNQTSMYLCASSFGRRGYEQYFGPGTRLTVT.

J is TRBJ2-1 and V is TRBV7-2; 14 bases map to TRBD2. The germline gives CDR1 SGHTA, CDR2 FQGNSA. The CDR3 sequence is 16 residues long. Trimming took 7 bases from V and 6 from J; bases not matched to a gene: 8. The CDR3 nucleotides read TGTGCCAGCATACCCCGGACTAGCGGGAGGTTCAATGAGCAGTTCTTC. Translating it yields CASIPRTSGRFNEQFF.

For the CDR3, the DNA is TGTGCCAGCGGCCAGGTTTGGGTCACTGAAGCTTTCTTT. This gives the protein CASGQVWVTEAFF. This chain links TRBV7-9 with TRBJ1-1; D unresolved. CDR3 size: 13 residues. The V end was cut by 8 bases, the J end by 4 bases, with 14 bases between. CDR1 SEHNR and CDR2 FQNEAQ come from the germline V gene (reference sequence). The full variable domain, rest sourced from reference TRBV7-9 and TRBJ1-1, is DTGVSQNPRHKITKRGQNVTFRCDPISEHNRLYWYRQTLGQGPEFLTYFQNEAQLEKSRLLSDRFSAERPKGSFSTLEIQRTEQGDSAMYLCASGQVWVTEAFFGQGTRLTVV.

The CDR3 reads CASRLTGDTEQFF. CDR3 in DNA: TGTGCCAGCAGGCTGACAGGGGATACTGAGCAGTTCTTC. The chain has TRBV5-8 and TRBJ2-1; 8 bases map to TRBD1. The V segment lost 5 bases and the J segment 9 bases; nucleotides outside the gene matches: 7. Looked up from germline, CDR1 is SGHTS and CDR2 is YDEGEE. The CDR3 extends over 13 amino acids.

The chain carries TRBV28 and TRBJ2-3; TRBD1 matches at 8 bases. The junction had 17 bases not matched to a gene; V was cut back by 4 bases and J by 2 bases. CDR1 is MDHEN and CDR2 is SYDVKM in the germline V gene. The CDR3 has 19 residues. In nucleotides, the CDR3 is TGTGCCAGCAGTTCCAGAGTTCCAGGGGGCCAGTACTCCACAGATACGCAGTATTTT. Its protein is CASSSRVPGGQYSTDTQYF.

The chain uses TRBV4-1 and TRBJ2-7, with D possibly TRBD1 on 5 matching bases. Germline V gene lookup returns CDR1 MGHRA and CDR2 YSYEKL. The ends were cut back, 0 bases at V and 0 bases at J, with 12 bases in the middle. The CDR3 consists of 16 residues. CDR3 protein: CASSQEGVTYSYEQYF. The CDR3 coding sequence is TGCGCCAGCAGCCAAGAAGGGGTGACCTACTCCTACGAGCAGTACTTC.

This clone was seen once. The chain recombines TRBV4-3 with TRBJ2-4, with D perhaps TRBD1 (6 bases). Trimming stripped 2 bases from V and 6 bases from J, with 14 bases between. CDR3 length equals 15 residues. CDR1 LGHNA and CDR2 YSLEER come from the germline V gene. The CDR3 region is CASSQITGFTNIQYF. In DNA form, the CDR3 reads TGCGCCAGCAGCCAAATAACAGGGTTTACAAACATTCAGTACTTC.

This sequence joins TRBV4-1 and TRBJ2-3; TRBD1 aligns across 7 bases. J gave up 2 bases and V 0 bases, and 8 bases lay outside the gene matches. Germline loops: CDR1 MGHRA, CDR2 YSYEKL. CDR3 length: 17 residues. CDR3 nucleotides: TGCGCCAGCAGCCAAGATAGGGGACAGAGCGCCACAGATACGCAGTATTTT. Its translation is CASSQDRGQSATDTQYF.

As concerns this clone: The sample carries other DNA sequences with the same CDR3. The V call is TRBV2, the J call TRBJ2-1; D unclear. V was clipped by 4 bases and J by 6 bases, with 4 bases between them. The CDR3 extends over 11 amino acids. Looked up from germline, CDR1 is SNHLY and CDR2 is FYNNEI. In DNA form, the CDR3 reads TGTGCCAGCAGTGCTTCCAATGAGCAGTTCTTC. This sequence encodes CASSASNEQFF.

The CDR3 spells CSARTVREQYF. For the CDR3, the DNA is TGCAGTGCCCGGACAGTTCGGGAGCAGTACTTC. V usage is TRBV20-1 and J usage is TRBJ2-7; perhaps TRBD1 as D (6 bases). Germline V gene data show CDR1 as DFQATT and CDR2 as SNEGSKA (reference sequence). Trimming cost V 6 bases and J 7 bases, with 13 bases left between them. The CDR3 consists of 11 residues.

The genes are TRBV7-9 and TRBJ2-3, with TRBD2 matching over 12 bases. The CDR3 consists of 19 residues. Looked up from germline, CDR1 is SEHNR and CDR2 is FQNEAQ (reference sequence). The junction had 15 bases not matched to a gene; V was cut back by 6 bases and J by 2 bases. CDR3 sequence reads: CASSGLAGGPSSHTDTQYF. In DNA form, the CDR3 reads TGTGCCAGCAGTGGGCTAGCGGGAGGGCCCTCCTCACACACAGATACGCAGTATTTT.

The gene calls are TRBV9 and TRBJ2-7, with D perhaps assigned TRBD1 or TRBD2 (5 bases each). Germline V gives CDR1 SGDLS, CDR2 YYNGEE. This CDR3 region has 15 residues. V dropped 4 bases and J dropped 1 base, with 15 bases sitting between them. CDR3 loop: CASSPYGAPSYEQYF. CDR3 sequence (DNA): TGTGCCAGCAGCCCCTACGGGGCCCCTTCCTACGAGCAGTACTTC.

V gene TRBV6-5 combines with J gene TRBJ2-7; D unresolved. This CDR3 contains 12 residues. Trimming stripped 6 bases from V and 4 bases from J, with 10 bases between. Germline V gene lookup returns CDR1 MNHEY and CDR2 SVGAGI. CDR3 region: CASSPDVYEQYF. CDR3 DNA: TGTGCCAGCAGCCCGGATGTTTACGAGCAGTACTTC.

The chain links TRBV28 to TRBJ2-5, with D possibly matching TRBD1 (5 bases). Germline CDR1 and CDR2: MDHEN and SYDVKM. V shed 7 bases and J shed 1 base, with 19 bases lying between them. The CDR3 has 16 amino acids. CDR3: CASTSDGLGLQETQYF. In DNA form, the CDR3 reads TGTGCCAGCACCTCTGACGGGTTGGGGCTCCAAGAGACCCAGTACTTC.

The genes are TRBV4-3 and TRBJ2-1; 7 bases map to TRBD1. CDR1 is LGHNA and CDR2 is YSLEER in the germline V gene. The CDR3 has 17 residues. After removal of 0 bases from V and 4 bases from J, the junction contained 9 bases not matched to a gene. The CDR3 loop is CASSQDEGQEFYNEQFF. DNA for the CDR3: TGCGCCAGCAGCCAAGACGAAGGACAGGAGTTTTACAATGAGCAGTTCTTC.

As regards this clone: This same CDR3 is encoded by further DNA sequences in the sample. V and J are TRBV27 and TRBJ2-2; D call uncertain. Germline V lookup: CDR1 MNHEY, CDR2 SMNVEV (reference sequence). The CDR3 runs 13 residues. The V and J ends lost 4 bases and 1 base respectively, with 4 bases between them. The DNA of the CDR3 is TGTGCCAGCAGTTCCCTGAACACCGGGGAGCTGTTTTTT. Its protein product is CASSSLNTGELFF.

The CDR3 sequence is CASSSGLAGAVQYF. The CDR3 coding sequence is TGTGCCAGCAGCTCCGGACTAGCGGGAGCGGTGCAGTACTTC. The genes are TRBV5-4 and TRBJ2-7; TRBD2 aligns across 13 bases. Germline V CDR1 and CDR2: SGHNT, YYREEE (reference sequence). Losses at the gene ends were 3 bases for V and 9 bases for J; bases not matched to a gene: 6. This CDR3 spans 14 amino acids.

The gene calls are TRBV18 and TRBJ2-5; D gene uncertain. With 2 bases removed from V and 4 bases from J, the gap between germline ends came to 11 bases. The CDR3 spans 14 residues. Germline CDR1 and CDR2: KGHSH and LQKENI. The DNA of the CDR3 is TGTGCCAGCTCACCAGGATCGGGCGTAGAGACCCAGTACTTC. Amino acid sequence: CASSPGSGVETQYF.

V and J are TRBV7-3 and TRBJ1-1; D is uncertain. Trimming cost V 5 bases and J 10 bases, with 8 bases left between them. Germline assignment: CDR1 SGHTA and CDR2 FQGTGA. The CDR3 covers 10 residues. CDR3: CASSPSGAFF. DNA of the CDR3: TGTGCCAGCAGCCCTAGTGGAGCTTTCTTT.

V and J are TRBV5-1 and TRBJ2-7, with D unclear. The V end lost 0 bases, the J end lost 4 bases, and 11 bases lay between the germline ends. The germline V gene encodes CDR1 SGHRS and CDR2 YFSETQ. The CDR3 totals 14 residues. CDR3 in amino acids: CASSLGSTQYEQYF. CDR3 DNA sequence: TGCGCCAGCAGCTTGGGTAGCACCCAATACGAGCAGTACTTC. The full variable domain, with the rest looked up from reference TRBV5-1 and TRBJ2-7, is KAGVTQTPRYLIKTRGQQVTLSCSPISGHRSVSWYQQTPGQGLQFLFEYFSETQRNKGNFPGRFSGRQFSNSRSEMNVSTLELGDSALYLCASSLGSTQYEQYFGPGTRLTVT.

V usage is TRBV6-1 and J usage is TRBJ2-7, with 11 bases that match TRBD1. With V trimmed by 8 bases and J by 3 bases, 6 bases remained unmatched. The germline gives CDR1 MNHNS, CDR2 SASEGT. This CDR3 has 14 residues. CDR3 sequence reads: CASRTGTGGYEQYF. DNA of the CDR3: TGTGCCAGCCGAACCGGGACAGGGGGCTACGAGCAGTACTTC.